These 30 T cell receptor beta chains were sequenced from one sample in a study of blood T cell repertoires in COVID-19. Clones were sequenced by immunoSEQ multiplex PCR, and TCRdb holds only the in-frame ones, with some missing. The sample lists approximately 140,000 clones, roughly 80% occurring once. The sample was peripheral blood. The receptors were gathered from a man aged 45-65 years with acute or convalescent COVID-19.

The chain carries TRBV24-1 and TRBJ2-3; TRBD2 matches 10 bases. After removal of 3 bases from V and 1 base from J, the junction contained 3 bases not matched to a gene. Germline CDR1 reads KGHDR; CDR2 reads SFDVKD. The CDR3 is made up of 16 amino acids. The CDR3 sequence is CATSDPGTSGTDTQYF. The CDR3 DNA reads as TGTGCCACCAGTGATCCGGGGACTAGCGGCACAGATACGCAGTATTTT.

The V and J genes are TRBV14 and TRBJ2-7; 9 bases agree with TRBD1. Germline V CDR1 and CDR2: SGHDN, FVKESK. V dropped 0 bases and J dropped 5; count of bases not matched to a gene: 5. This CDR3 is built from 15 residues. The CDR3 DNA sequence: TGTGCCAGCAGCCAAGATCTCCGGACAGGGGACGAGCAGTACTTC. Translating gives CASSQDLRTGDEQYF.

This clone was seen at least ten times. The rearrangement joins TRBV5-1 to TRBJ2-2; 9 bases align to TRBD1. Trimming took 4 bases from V and 7 from J; bases not matched to a gene: 8. The CDR3 consists of 15 residues. Germline CDR1 SGHRS, CDR2 YFSETQ. CDR3: CASSPRDRVIGELFF. In nucleotides, the CDR3 is TGCGCCAGCAGCCCCCGGGACAGGGTAATCGGGGAGCTGTTTTTT.

The J gene is TRBJ2-5, the V gene TRBV7-3; 7 bases map to TRBD2. The CDR3 has 13 amino acids. Unmatched junction bases numbered 5, after V lost 5 bases and J lost 5 bases. CDR1 SGHTA and CDR2 FQGTGA come from the germline V gene. CDR3 nucleotides: TGTGCCAGCAGCGCGACTAGCTTGGAGACCCAGTACTTC. Protein: CASSATSLETQYF.

The table lists this clone with a few counts. The chain joins TRBV14 to TRBJ2-7; TRBD2 matches 7 bases. Germline V gene data show CDR1 as SGHDN and CDR2 as FVKESK. Unmatched junction bases numbered 13, after V lost 8 bases and J lost 0 bases. The CDR3 runs 16 residues. The CDR3 DNA sequence: TGTGCCAGCTCTGGTGCAGCGGGGACCGTCTCCTACGAGCAGTACTTC. Translated: CASSGAAGTVSYEQYF.

The chain carries TRBV2 and TRBJ1-1; the D gene is possibly TRBD1 (5 bases). This CDR3 spans 13 amino acids. Germline lookup yields CDR1 SNHLY and CDR2 FYNNEI. Trimming pared 8 bases from V and 2 bases from J, leaving 12 bases between. This CDR3 is CASLRQGNTEAFF. Written as DNA, the CDR3 is TGTGCCAGCCTGCGTCAGGGAAACACTGAAGCTTTCTTT.

This clone showed up just once. The CDR3 here is CASSEAPGTPQHF. CDR3 nucleotide sequence: TGTGCCAGCAGTGAAGCACCCGGGACACCCCAGCATTTT. The V and J genes are TRBV6-1 and TRBJ1-5, with TRBD1 as a possible D gene (6 bases). The germline gives CDR1 MNHNS, CDR2 SASEGT. The CDR3 runs to 13 residues. Between the trimmed V and J ends, which lost 0 bases and 10 bases, there was a span of 10 bases.

The table lists this clone with a few counts. The gene calls are TRBV7-9 and TRBJ1-1; TRBD1 matches at 9 bases. The CDR3 has 18 amino acids. The ends lost 1 base at V and 3 bases at J; junction bases unmatched: 12. Germline V gene sequence: CDR1 SEHNR, CDR2 FQNEAQ (reference sequence). CDR3 nucleotide sequence: TGTGCCAGCAGCTTAGTGCGTTATCGGACAGGGGAGGACACTGAAGCTTTCTTT. Translating gives CASSLVRYRTGEDTEAFF.

This clone was picked up a small number of times. V is TRBV3-1 (or the pseudogene TRBV3-2) and J is TRBJ1-6, with 7 bases matching TRBD1. CDR3 size: 15 residues. J lost 7 bases, V lost 2 bases, and 5 bases had no gene match. The germline V gene encodes CDR1 LGHDT and CDR2 YNNKEL (reference sequence). Written as DNA, the CDR3 is TGTGCCAGCAGCCAAACGGGACAGTCGAATTCACCCCTCCACTTT. Protein sequence: CASSQTGQSNSPLHF.

The chain carries TRBV29-1 and TRBJ1-2; 7 bases map to TRBD1. V shed 3 bases, J shed 4 bases, and the junction held 5 bases outside the gene matches. The CDR3 has 13 residues. The germline V gene encodes CDR1 SQVTM and CDR2 ANQGSEA. Written as DNA, the CDR3 is TGCAGCGTTGATAGACAGGGAAGCTATGGCTACACCTTC. Its protein is CSVDRQGSYGYTF.

The rearrangement links TRBV6-1 to TRBJ2-7, with D uncertain. The CDR3 is 11 amino acids. CDR1 is MNHNS and CDR2 is SASEGT in the germline V gene. The ends were cut back, 3 bases at V and 3 bases at J, with 3 bases in the middle. As DNA, the CDR3 is TGTGCCAGCAGTGACAGCTACGAGCAGTACGTC. It is translated as CASSDSYEQYV.

This chain links TRBV2 with TRBJ2-7, with D maybe TRBD2 (7 bases). Trimming cost V 6 bases and J 5 bases, with 17 bases left between them. The germline V gene has CDR1 SNHLY and CDR2 FYNNEI. The CDR3 extends over 14 amino acids. The CDR3 loop is CASRPGTTGHEQYF. CDR3 nucleotides: TGTGCCAGCAGGCCAGGGACTACAGGGCACGAGCAGTACTTC.

This chain connects TRBV11-2 to TRBJ1-3, with D perhaps matching TRBD1 (6 bases). V lost 5 bases and J lost 0, with 23 bases in between. This CDR3 has 19 amino acids. Per the germline V gene, CDR1 is SGHAT and CDR2 is FQNNGV. The DNA of the CDR3 is TGTGCCAGCAGCACTCCTCGGGACACCCCTATTTTCTCTGGAAACACCATATATTTT. This encodes CASSTPRDTPIFSGNTIYF.

In this sample, this clone turned up a few times. The chain combines TRBV29-1 with TRBJ2-3, with D perhaps matching TRBD2 (5 bases). The CDR3 runs 13 residues. Trimming removed 4 bases from V and 3 bases from J, with 11 bases in between. CDR1 and CDR2 from the germline V gene are SQVTM and ANQGSEA. The CDR3 region is CSVVSGGTDTQYF. DNA for the CDR3: TGCAGCGTTGTATCAGGAGGAACAGATACGCAGTATTTT.

Remarks on this clone: A much larger clone lies one base from this, so it may be a read error. The same CDR3 can be traced to other DNA sequences in this sample. This chain joins TRBV5-1 and TRBJ1-1, with TRBD1 matching 8 bases. This CDR3 contains 14 residues. The V gene's germline CDR1 is SGHRS and CDR2 YFSETQ. V trimming: 4 bases; J trimming: 1 base; junction bases outside the gene matches: 3. The CDR3 here is CASSPGTGNTEAFF. The CDR3 nucleotides read TGCGCCAGCAGCCCTGGGACAGGGAACACTGAAGCTTTCTTT.

The J gene is TRBJ1-5, the V gene TRBV6-1; 7 bases line up with TRBD1. The germline V gene has CDR1 MNHNS and CDR2 SASEGT. The CDR3 has 15 amino acids. V shed 3 bases and J 1 base; nucleotides not matched to a gene: 3. CDR3 loop: CASSDGQASNQPQHF. For the CDR3, the DNA is TGTGCCAGCAGTGATGGACAGGCGAGCAATCAGCCCCAGCATTTT.

J is TRBJ1-1 and V is TRBV29-1; possible D gene TRBD1, 5 bases. The CDR3 has 13 residues. Trimming took off 6 bases at V and 1 base at J, with 12 bases between the two ends. The germline gives CDR1 SQVTM, CDR2 ANQGSEA. The CDR3 sequence: CSVRGSGNTEAFF. CDR3 DNA sequence: TGCAGCGTCCGGGGGTCTGGGAACACTGAAGCTTTCTTT.

This rearrangement joins TRBV6-5 to TRBJ1-4; D is unclear. Trimming cost V 5 bases and J 7 bases, with 17 bases left between them. The CDR3 is 15 amino acids. CDR1 MNHEY and CDR2 SVGAGI come from the germline V gene. In DNA form, the CDR3 reads TGTGCCAGCAGTCCACGGCAGGCCTTCGGTGAAAAACTGTTTTTT. Its translation: CASSPRQAFGEKLFF.

The genes are TRBV4-2 and TRBJ1-1; the D gene is possibly TRBD1 (5 bases). CDR3 length: 15 amino acids. Trimming took off 0 bases at V and 2 bases at J, with 10 bases between the two ends. Germline-derived CDR1 and CDR2 are LGHNA and YNFKEQ. The CDR3 nucleotides are TGTGCCAGCAGCCAAGATCTGACAGAAAACACTGAAGCTTTCTTT. This gives the protein CASSQDLTENTEAFF.

The sample holds one count of this clone. The CDR3 nucleotides read TGTGCCAGCAGTTACTCCACCCTCGGGACACGAGAGACCCAGTACTTC. This gives the protein CASSYSTLGTRETQYF. This chain links TRBV6-5 with TRBJ2-5, with a weak D call TRBD1 (6 bases). Looked up from germline, CDR1 is MNHEY and CDR2 is SVGAGI. The ends were cut back, 0 bases at V and 4 bases at J, with 15 bases in the middle. The CDR3 totals 16 residues.

J is TRBJ2-2 and V is TRBV10-3, with 7 bases matching TRBD2. This CDR3 has 14 amino acids. V lost 4 bases to trimming and J lost 9 bases; unmatched junction nucleotides: 8. Germline assignment: CDR1 ENHRY and CDR2 SYGVKD. The chain's CDR3 is CAISGTSDQRELFF. The CDR3 nucleotides are TGTGCCATCAGTGGCACTAGCGACCAGCGGGAGCTGTTTTTT.

This chain uses TRBV6-5 with TRBJ1-1, with TRBD1 as a possible D gene (6 bases). The length of the CDR3 is 14 residues. The germline V gene has CDR1 MNHEY and CDR2 SVGAGI. The V end lost 6 bases, the J end lost 4 bases, and 15 bases lay between the germline ends. This chain's CDR3 is CASRLTGTSTEAFF. CDR3 nucleotide sequence: TGTGCCAGCAGACTTACCGGGACAAGCACTGAAGCTTTCTTT.

Comment on this clone: Other DNA sequences in the same sample also yield this CDR3. V gene TRBV3-1 (or the pseudogene TRBV3-2) combines with J gene TRBJ1-3; D not certain. The length of the CDR3 is 13 residues. V dropped 1 base and J dropped 5 bases, with 6 bases sitting between them. CDR1 and CDR2 from the germline V gene are LGHDT and YNNKEL (reference sequence). Here the CDR3 DNA reads TGTGCCAGCAGCCAAGGACTGAGAAACACCATATATTTT. Its protein product is CASSQGLRNTIYF.

This chain uses TRBV9 with TRBJ2-2; the match to TRBD2 covers 10 bases. This CDR3 spans 17 amino acids. The V gene end was trimmed by 0 bases and the J gene end by 4 bases; junction bases not matched to a gene: 6. The germline V gene encodes CDR1 SGDLS and CDR2 YYNGEE. DNA for the CDR3: TGTGCCAGCAGCGTAGTTGCTAGCGGGGGCAGCACCGGGGAGCTGTTTTTT. Translation: CASSVVASGGSTGELFF.

This clone was recorded a few times. The gene calls are TRBV9 and TRBJ2-1; D gene uncertain. V lost 3 bases to trimming and J lost 4 bases, with 8 bases between them. CDR1 and CDR2 from the germline V gene are SGDLS and YYNGEE. The CDR3 length is 13 residues. CDR3 coding DNA: TGTGCCAGCAGCGCCCCAGGATACAATGAGCAGTTCTTC. Translation gives CASSAPGYNEQFF.

The chain combines TRBV27 with TRBJ1-5; TRBD1 might be the D (5 bases). The CDR3 covers 13 residues. Trimming shortened V by 8 bases and J by 4 bases, and 12 bases separated the two germline ends. Germline V gene sequence: CDR1 MNHEY, CDR2 SMNVEV (reference sequence). The CDR3 DNA is TGTGCCAGCGCCCGGACAACGAATCAGCCCCAGCATTTT. The encoded protein is CASARTTNQPQHF.

This clone is categorized as medium-sized (0.01 to 0.1%). J is TRBJ1-6 and V is TRBV14; TRBD1 matches 8 bases. The ends lost 4 bases at V and 10 bases at J; junction bases unmatched: 9. CDR3 length: 15 residues. From germline, CDR1 is SGHDN and CDR2 FVKESK. The CDR3 sequence: CASSPRTGWRSPLHF. As DNA, the CDR3 is TGTGCCAGCAGCCCTAGGACAGGGTGGCGCTCACCCCTCCACTTT.

The count of this clone is one. The chain uses TRBV11-1 and TRBJ1-2, with D possibly matching TRBD1 (6 bases). Germline CDR1 is SGHAT and CDR2 is FQDESV (reference sequence). The CDR3 runs to 14 residues. V was shortened by 3 bases and J by 3 bases, with 11 bases between the two germline ends. The CDR3 DNA reads TGTGCCAGCAGCTTGGCAGGGGCGTACTATGGCTACACCTTC. Its protein product is CASSLAGAYYGYTF.

This chain connects TRBV27 to TRBJ1-6, with unresolved D. The germline V gene has CDR1 MNHEY and CDR2 SMNVEV (reference sequence). Trimming took 0 bases from V and 10 from J, leaving 7 bases between them. This CDR3 has 13 residues. CDR3 sequence reads: CASSLSSESPLHF. The CDR3 DNA sequence: TGTGCCAGCAGTTTATCTAGTGAATCACCCCTCCACTTT.

The chain joins TRBV20-1 to TRBJ2-7, with unresolved D. Trimming removed 4 bases from V and 6 bases from J, with 10 bases in between. The CDR3 spans 11 residues. Germline values: CDR1 DFQATT, CDR2 SNEGSKA (reference sequence). The CDR3 loop is CSATGQSEQYF. DNA for the CDR3: TGCAGTGCTACTGGGCAAAGCGAGCAGTACTTC.